This TCR beta chain was sequenced for a study of T cell responses to AZD1222 COVID-19 vaccine. The study, taken as a whole, reports: Donors skewed white British and female; clonal diversity was possibly underestimated. Spike-specific TCRs gained breadth and depth after people received two AZD1222 doses.

Regarding this clone: The antigen is unknown.

The CDR3 contains 10 residues. The V and J ends lost 5 bases and 11 bases respectively, with 9 bases between them. Using immunoSEQ multiplex PCR, the repertoire was profiled, and TCRdb retains in-frame clones only, with some absent. The sample carries roughly 190,000 clones, roughly 92% recorded once. The V gene is TRBV12-3 or TRBV12-4, the J gene TRBJ1-1; D ambiguous. The sequence came from an adult in good health. The source was peripheral blood, collected on day 0 of AZD1222 vaccination. The CDR3 loop reads CASSPYVAFF. CDR3 in DNA: TGTGCCAGCAGTCCCTATGTGGCTTTCTTT.